This entry features one T cell receptor (beta chain) sequence. The antigen is undetermined. This CDR3 comprises 13 residues. The germline CDR1 and CDR2 sequences are SGHAT and FQNNGV. Trimming shortened V by 6 bases and J by 0 bases, and 9 bases separated the two germline ends. These data come from a study of T cell repertoires in ileal Crohn's disease. Across the study: Postoperative therapy was given to about half: 10 to 12 thiopurines, some 18 anti-TNF agents.

Findings and caveats of the study: High-frequency clones were more common in sorted CD8 than CD4 cells.

Method: immunoSEQ multiplex PCR; TCRdb's copy keeps in-frame clones and lacks some. The table includes 11,000 to 15,000 clones, around four fifths detected once. Sequenced: ileal tissue. The receptor comes from an adult with Crohn's disease. The chain employs TRBV11-2 and TRBJ2-7, with TRBD2 as a possible D gene (5 bases). This chain's CDR3 is CASRTGSSYEQYF. As DNA, the CDR3 is TGTGCCAGCAGGACGGGGAGCTCCTACGAGCAGTACTTC.